What follows is one TCR beta chain and its context. TCRdb used MiXCR to reprocess the RT-PCR reads, holding one entry per CDR3 protein. The repertoire holds fewer than 800,000 distinct CDR3 sequences, with more than 13% as singletons. The V end lost 0 bases, the J end lost 6 bases, and 13 bases lay between the germline ends. This CDR3 is 15 amino acids long. Germline CDR1 reads MNHEY; CDR2 reads SMNVEV (reference sequence). Sequencing was performed on memory CD4+ T cells from blood. This rearrangement joins TRBV27 to TRBJ2-3; maybe TRBD2 (6 bases). This sequence originates from a female donor in good health, serving as a healthy control. Here the CDR3 DNA reads TGTGCCAGCAGTTTATCGGTGGAGGGCGCGGATACGCAGTATTTT. It yields the protein CASSLSVEGADTQYF.